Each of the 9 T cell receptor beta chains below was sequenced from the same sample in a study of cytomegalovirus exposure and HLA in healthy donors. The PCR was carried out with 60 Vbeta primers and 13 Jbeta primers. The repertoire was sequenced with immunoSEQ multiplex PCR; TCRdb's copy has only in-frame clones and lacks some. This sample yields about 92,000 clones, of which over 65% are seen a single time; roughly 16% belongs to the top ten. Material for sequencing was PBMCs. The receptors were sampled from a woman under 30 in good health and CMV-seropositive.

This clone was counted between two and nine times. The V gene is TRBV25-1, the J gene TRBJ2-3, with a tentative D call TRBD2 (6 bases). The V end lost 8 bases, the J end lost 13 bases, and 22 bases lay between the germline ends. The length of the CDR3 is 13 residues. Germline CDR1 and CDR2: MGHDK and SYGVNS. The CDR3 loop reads CASVVGLPETEYF. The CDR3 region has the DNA TGTGCCAGCGTCGTGGGACTCCCGGAAACGGAGTATTTT.

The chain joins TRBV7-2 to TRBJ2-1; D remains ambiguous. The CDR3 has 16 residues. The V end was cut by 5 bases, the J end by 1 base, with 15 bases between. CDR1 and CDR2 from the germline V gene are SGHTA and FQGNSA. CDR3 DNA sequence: TGTGCCAGCAGCCTAGGATCCTCGCGGTCCTACAATGAGCAGTTCTTC. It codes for CASSLGSSRSYNEQFF. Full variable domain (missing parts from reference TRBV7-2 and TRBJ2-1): GAGVSQSPSNKVTEKGKDVELRCDPISGHTALYWYRQSLGQGLEFLIYFQGNSAPDKSGLPSDRFSAERTGGSVSTLTIQRTQQEDSAVYLCASSLGSSRSYNEQFFGPGTRLTVL.

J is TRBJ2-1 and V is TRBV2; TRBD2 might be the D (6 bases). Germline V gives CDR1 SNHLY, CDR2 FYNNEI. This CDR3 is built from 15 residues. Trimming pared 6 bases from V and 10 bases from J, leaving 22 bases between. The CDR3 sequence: CASRRDSQQAKEQFF. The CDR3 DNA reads TGTGCCAGCAGGCGGGACTCCCAGCAAGCAAAGGAGCAGTTCTTC.

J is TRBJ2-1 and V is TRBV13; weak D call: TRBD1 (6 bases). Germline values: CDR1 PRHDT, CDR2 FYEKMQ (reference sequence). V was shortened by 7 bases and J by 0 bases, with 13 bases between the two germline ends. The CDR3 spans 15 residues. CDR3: CASTPGGLSYNEQFF. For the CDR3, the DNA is TGTGCCAGCACCCCTGGGGGCCTCTCCTACAATGAGCAGTTCTTC.

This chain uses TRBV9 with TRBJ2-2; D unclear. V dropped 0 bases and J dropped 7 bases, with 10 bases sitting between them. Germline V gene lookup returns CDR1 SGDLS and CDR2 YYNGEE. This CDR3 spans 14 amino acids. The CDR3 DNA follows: TGTGCCAGCAGCGTAGCTACGAGTGGCGGGGAGCTGTTTTTT. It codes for CASSVATSGGELFF.

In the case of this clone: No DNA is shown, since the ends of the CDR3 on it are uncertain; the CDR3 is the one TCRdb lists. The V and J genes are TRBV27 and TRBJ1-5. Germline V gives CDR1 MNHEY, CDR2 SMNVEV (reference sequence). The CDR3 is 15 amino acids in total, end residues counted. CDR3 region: CASSSSTGFNQPQHF.

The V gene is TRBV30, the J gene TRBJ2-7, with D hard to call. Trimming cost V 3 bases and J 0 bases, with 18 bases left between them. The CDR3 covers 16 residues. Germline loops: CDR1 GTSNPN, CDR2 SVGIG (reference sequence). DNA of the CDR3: TGTGCCTGGAGCCTACCCGGCTGGGCGAGCTCCTACGAGCAGTACTTC. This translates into CAWSLPGWASSYEQYF. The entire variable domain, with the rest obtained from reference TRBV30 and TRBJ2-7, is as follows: SQTIHQWPATLVQPVGSPLSLECTVEGTSNPNLYWYRQAAGRGLQLLFYSVGIGQISSEVPQNLSASRPQDRQFILSSKKLLLSDSGFYLCAWSLPGWASSYEQYFGPGTRLTVT.

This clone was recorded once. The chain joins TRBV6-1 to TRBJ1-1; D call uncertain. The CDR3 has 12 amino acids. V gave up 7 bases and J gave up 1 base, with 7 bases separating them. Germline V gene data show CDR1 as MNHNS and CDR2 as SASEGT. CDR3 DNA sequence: TGTGCCAGCATTGTCTGGAACACTGAAGCTTTCTTT. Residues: CASIVWNTEAFF.

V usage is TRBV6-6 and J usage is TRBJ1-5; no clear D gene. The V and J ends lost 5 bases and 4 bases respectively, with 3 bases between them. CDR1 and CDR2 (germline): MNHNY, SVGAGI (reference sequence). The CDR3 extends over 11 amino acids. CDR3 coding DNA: TGTGCCAGCAGTCAAAATCAGCCCCAGCATTTT. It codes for CASSQNQPQHF.